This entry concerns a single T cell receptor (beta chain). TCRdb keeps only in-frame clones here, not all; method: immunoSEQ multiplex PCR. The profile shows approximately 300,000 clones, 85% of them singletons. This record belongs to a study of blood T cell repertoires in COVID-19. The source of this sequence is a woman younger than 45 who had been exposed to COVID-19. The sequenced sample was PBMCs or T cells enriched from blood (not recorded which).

For the CDR3, the DNA is TGTGCCAGCAGTTTCGCGGGGGACTATGGCTACACCTTC. Translation gives CASSFAGDYGYTF. The rearrangement joins TRBV6-6 to TRBJ1-2, with D perhaps matching TRBD1 (5 bases). Germline V CDR1 and CDR2: MNHNY, SVGAGI (reference sequence). Trimming took off 4 bases at V and 3 bases at J, with 9 bases between the two ends. The CDR3 loop spans 13 amino acids.